Below, 12 T cell receptor beta chains from the same sample are listed, as sequenced in a study of cytomegalovirus exposure and HLA in healthy donors. A multiplex PCR was run with 60 Vbeta primers and 13 Jbeta primers. The assay was immunoSEQ multiplex PCR, and TCRdb's table has in-frame clones only and misses some. This sample carries 270,000 or so clones, roughly 90% of them seen once, and the ten largest clones take around 3.7%. Sequencing input: PBMCs. The receptors derive from a man aged 35-49 years in good health and CMV-seropositive.

The chain recombines TRBV2 with TRBJ1-2; perhaps TRBD1 as D (6 bases). Germline assignment: CDR1 SNHLY and CDR2 FYNNEI. V dropped 6 bases and J dropped 3 bases, with 26 bases sitting between them. This CDR3 contains 18 residues. DNA of the CDR3: TGTGCCAGCAGCAAGTTCCGGGACATCTATGATTGGGACTATGGCTACACCTTC. Translation: CASSKFRDIYDWDYGYTF.

The CDR3 sequence: CASSLAVLGTTNEKLFF. The CDR3 bases are TGTGCCAGCAGCTTGGCGGTGTTGGGCACGACTAATGAAAAACTGTTTTTT. The J gene is TRBJ1-4, the V gene TRBV5-6; D is undetermined. The CDR3 consists of 17 residues. Germline assignment: CDR1 SGHDT and CDR2 YYEEEE. V was clipped by 0 bases and J by 2 bases, with 14 bases between them.

The genes are TRBV5-4 and TRBJ2-5; 7 positions agree with TRBD1. The last part of the DNA fits TRBJ2-7 better; the J call may be wrong. The CDR3 is made up of 14 amino acids. From germline, CDR1 is SGHNT and CDR2 YYREEE (reference sequence). DNA for the CDR3: TGTGCCAGCAGCTTGGAACAGGGGTCCTACGAGCAGTACTTC. Translating it yields CASSLEQGSYEQYF.

The chain uses TRBV7-8 and TRBJ2-7; 11 nucleotides align to TRBD2. J lost 2 bases, V lost 2 bases, and 2 bases had no gene match. CDR1 and CDR2 from the germline V gene are SGHVS and FQNEAQ. The CDR3 runs 15 residues. The chain's CDR3 is CASSLQTSGTYEQYF. CDR3 DNA: TGTGCCAGCAGCTTACAGACTAGCGGGACCTACGAGCAGTACTTC. Looking up the rest from reference TRBV7-8 and TRBJ2-7 gives the full variable domain: GAGVSQSPRYKVAKRGQDVALRCDPISGHVSLFWYQQALGQGPEFLTYFQNEAQLDKSGLPSDRFFAERPEGSVSTLKIQRTQQEDSAVYLCASSLQTSGTYEQYFGPGTRLTVT.

The chain couples TRBV5-6 to TRBJ2-7; weak D call: TRBD1 (6 bases). This CDR3 is 13 amino acids long. Between the trimmed V and J ends, which lost 4 bases and 3 bases, there was a span of 11 bases. Germline V lookup: CDR1 SGHDT, CDR2 YYEEEE. The CDR3 region has the DNA TGTGCCAGCAGCGTCGGACAGAGCTACGAGCAGTACTTC. Protein sequence: CASSVGQSYEQYF.

This clone was observed once. This sequence joins TRBV5-1 and TRBJ2-7, with D hard to call. The V and J ends lost 0 bases and 0 bases respectively, with 7 bases between them. The CDR3 extends over 14 amino acids. Germline V lookup: CDR1 SGHRS, CDR2 YFSETQ. The CDR3 loop is CASSLVQLSYEQYF. CDR3 sequence (DNA): TGCGCCAGCAGCTTGGTACAGCTCTCCTACGAGCAGTACTTC.

The chain couples TRBV21-1 to TRBJ2-7; the tabulated D call, TRBD1, remains unverified against the DNA. TRBV21-1 is termed a pseudogene. The CDR3 runs to 15 residues. CDR3 sequence reads: CASSPIRDRGHEQYF. CDR3 in DNA: TGTGCCAGCAGCCCAATCAGGGACAGGGGGCACGAGCAGTACTTC.

J is TRBJ2-3 and V is TRBV12-5, with 11 bases identical to TRBD1. V trimming: 7 bases; J trimming: 7 bases; junction bases outside the gene matches: 13. CDR1 is LGHNT and CDR2 is FRNRAP in the germline V gene. The length of the CDR3 is 16 residues. CDR3 residues: CASATPGTGGVNTQYF. The CDR3 nucleotides read TGTGCTAGTGCCACCCCCGGGACAGGGGGGGTAAATACGCAGTATTTT.

The chain uses TRBV5-1 and TRBJ2-1, with 9 positions matching TRBD1. CDR1 is SGHRS and CDR2 is YFSETQ in the germline V gene. CDR3 size: 16 residues. V dropped 4 bases and J dropped 0; count of bases not matched to a gene: 5. CDR3 amino acids: CASSGGQGSSYNEQFF. CDR3 DNA: TGCGCCAGCAGCGGGGGACAGGGTAGCTCCTACAATGAGCAGTTCTTC.

The CDR3, as DNA: TGTGCCAGCTCACCACCGGCCGCAGATACGCAGTATTTT. This sequence encodes CASSPPAADTQYF. The J gene is TRBJ2-3, the V gene TRBV18, with D uncertain. The CDR3 has 13 residues. Trimming pared 0 bases from V and 4 bases from J, leaving 5 bases between. CDR1 is KGHSH and CDR2 is LQKENI in the germline V gene.

This clone has just a few counts. The chain recombines TRBV5-1 with TRBJ2-7, with D perhaps matching TRBD2 (6 bases). Germline V lookup: CDR1 SGHRS, CDR2 YFSETQ. The germline V and J ends were trimmed by 2 bases and 0 bases, with 9 bases remaining between them. The CDR3 extends over 14 amino acids. The DNA for the CDR3 is TGCGCCAGCAGCTTTGGCGGGGCCTCCTACGAGCAGTACTTC. Translated: CASSFGGASYEQYF.

The gene calls are TRBV6-1 and TRBJ2-2; tentative D call: TRBD1 (5 bases). V lost 6 bases and J lost 0, with 8 bases in between. Germline-derived CDR1 and CDR2 are MNHNS and SASEGT. This CDR3 is 14 amino acids long. CDR3 coding DNA: TGTGCCAGCAGAGGGGTCGCGAACACCGGGGAGCTGTTTTTT. Translated: CASRGVANTGELFF.